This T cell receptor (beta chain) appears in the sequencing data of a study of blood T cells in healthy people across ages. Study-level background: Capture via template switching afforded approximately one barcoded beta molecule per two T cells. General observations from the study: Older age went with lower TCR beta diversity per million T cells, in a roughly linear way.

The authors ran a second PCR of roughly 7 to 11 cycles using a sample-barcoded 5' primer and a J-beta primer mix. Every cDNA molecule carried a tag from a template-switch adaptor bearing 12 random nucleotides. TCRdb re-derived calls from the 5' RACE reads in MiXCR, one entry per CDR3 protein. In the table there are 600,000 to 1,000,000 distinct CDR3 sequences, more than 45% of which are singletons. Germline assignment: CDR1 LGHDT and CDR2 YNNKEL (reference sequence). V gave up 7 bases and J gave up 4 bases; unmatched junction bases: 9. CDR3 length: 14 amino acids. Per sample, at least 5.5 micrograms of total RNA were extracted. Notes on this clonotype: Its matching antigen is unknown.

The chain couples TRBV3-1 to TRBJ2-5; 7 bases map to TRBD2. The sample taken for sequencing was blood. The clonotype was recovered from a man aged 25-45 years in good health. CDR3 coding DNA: TGTGCCAGCAACCAGGCGGGAGTTTCAGAGACCCAGTACTTC. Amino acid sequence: CASNQAGVSETQYF.